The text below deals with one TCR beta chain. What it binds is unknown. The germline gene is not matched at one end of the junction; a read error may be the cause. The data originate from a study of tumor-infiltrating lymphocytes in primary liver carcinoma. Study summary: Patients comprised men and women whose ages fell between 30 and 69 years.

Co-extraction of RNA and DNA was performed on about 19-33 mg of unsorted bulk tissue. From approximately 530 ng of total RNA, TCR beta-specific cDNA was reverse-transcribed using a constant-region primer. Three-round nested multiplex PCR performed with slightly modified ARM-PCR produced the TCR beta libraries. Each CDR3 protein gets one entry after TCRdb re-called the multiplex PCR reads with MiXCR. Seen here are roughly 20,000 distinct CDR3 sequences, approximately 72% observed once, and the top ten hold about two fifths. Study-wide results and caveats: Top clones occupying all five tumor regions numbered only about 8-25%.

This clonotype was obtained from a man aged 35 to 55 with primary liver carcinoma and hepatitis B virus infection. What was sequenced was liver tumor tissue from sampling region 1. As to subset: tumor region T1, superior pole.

The DNA of the CDR3 is TGTAGCGTTGTTGAGAACAGGCAGAACCCCTACGAGCGGTACTTC. It specifies CSVVENRQNPYERYF. This sequence joins TRBV29-1 and TRBJ2-7; either TRBD1 or TRBD2 may fit D (5 bases each). Germline values: CDR1 SQVTM, CDR2 ANQGSEA. The CDR3 length is 15 residues.